Listed below are T cell receptor beta chains from one sample, sequenced in a study of regulatory T cells in long-lasting Graves disease. TCRdb called the multiplex PCR reads again in MiXCR, with one record for every CDR3 protein. The sample holds hundreds of thousands of distinct CDR3 sequences, roughly 15% seen once. This sample also appeared in a second study, on T cells in Graves' hyperthyroidism and ophthalmopathy.

Source: peripheral blood mononuclear cells (PBMCs), taken at new diagnosis, from a patient treated with antithyroid drugs. The receptor source for this set is a young woman with Graves disease. CDR3s include the opening cysteine and the closing phenylalanine or tryptophan. D genes are given only for firm matches. Some rows have no size entry. The others give once, few or many, or a class for an expanded clone.

clone size	V gene	D gene	J gene	CDR3 DNA	CDR3 protein
NA	TRBV6-1	TRBD2	TRBJ2-5	TGTGCCAGCAGGGCACCGCGGACTAGCGGGAGGGAGACCCAGTACTTC	CASRAPRTSGRETQYF
many	TRBV6-1	TRBD2	TRBJ2-7	TGTGCCAGCAGTGTGGTAGCGGGGATCTCCTACGAGCAGTACTTC	CASSVVAGISYEQYF
NA	TRBV11-2	TRBD2	TRBJ2-5	TGTGCCAGCATCTCGGGACTAGCGGCACAAGAGACCCAGTACTTC	CASISGLAAQETQYF
many	TRBV2	TRBD1	TRBJ2-2	TGTGCCAGCCGGGGGACAGGGAACACCGGGGAGCTGTTTTTT	CASRGTGNTGELFF
few	TRBV5-1	NA	TRBJ1-4	TGCGCCAGCAGCCCCCTAAACAGTTATGAAAAACTGTTTTTT	CASSPLNSYEKLFF
NA	TRBV20-1	TRBD2	TRBJ2-1	TGCAGTGCCCAGAAGCCTAGCGGGTACAATGAGCAGTTCTTC	CSAQKPSGYNEQFF
NA	TRBV6-7	TRBD2	TRBJ2-2	TGTGCCAGCAGTTATTCCGGGAGGGCCGGGACCGGGGAGCTGTTTTTT	CASSYSGRAGTGELFF
many	TRBV28	NA	TRBJ2-1	TGTGCCAGCAATCAGGGCTCCTACAATGAGCAGTTCTTC	CASNQGSYNEQFF
many	TRBV7-2	TRBD2	TRBJ2-3	TGTGCCAGCAGCGACCTGGGACTAGCGGGAATCTCAGATACGCAGTATTTT	CASSDLGLAGISDTQYF
many	TRBV28	TRBD1	TRBJ2-7	TGTGCCAGCAGTTTATTTATAGGGGGCCCCGATCTGGGCGAGCAGTACTTC	CASSLFIGGPDLGEQYF
few	TRBV6-1	TRBD1	TRBJ1-1	TGTGCCAGCAGTAGAAAACAGGGGGGGAACACTGAAGCTTTCTTT	CASSRKQGGNTEAFF
many	TRBV7-6	NA	TRBJ2-3	TGTGCCACCAGCCGCAGCCCTAGCACAGATACGCAGTATTTT	CATSRSPSTDTQYF
NA	TRBV7-9	NA	TRBJ1-2	TGTGCCAGCAGCTTGGGGGCGGATGGCTACACCTTC	CASSLGADGYTF
many	TRBV3-1	NA	TRBJ2-1	TGTGCCAGCAGCCAAGAACTCTTAATACCCAATGAGCAGTTCTTC	CASSQELLIPNEQFF
many	TRBV9	NA	TRBJ2-7	TGTGCCAGCAGCGCCACGGGCGGGAACGAGCAGTACTTC	CASSATGGNEQYF
few	TRBV10-3	NA	TRBJ2-7	TGTGCCATCAGTGAGTTCCCCCCGGCGTCCTACGAGCAGTACTTC	CAISEFPPASYEQYF
many	TRBV6-1	NA	TRBJ2-3	TGTGCCAGCAGTGAGAGACCTGCTACGCAGTATTTT	CASSERPATQYF
many	TRBV5-5	TRBD2	TRBJ2-5	TGTGCCAGCAGCTTGGCCGGAGGGAGGGAAGAGACCCAGTACTTC	CASSLAGGREETQYF
many	TRBV27	NA	TRBJ1-6	TGTGCCAGCAGTTTTCGGATAGGCCTCAATCCTTCACCCCTCCACTTT	CASSFRIGLNPSPLHF
many	TRBV18	TRBD2	TRBJ2-3	TGTGCCAGCTCACCTCGCTGGACTAGCGGGACAACAGATACGCAGTATTTT	CASSPRWTSGTTDTQYF
few	TRBV18	TRBD2	TRBJ2-1	TGTGCCAGCTCACCATCTAGCGGGATCAATGAGCAGTTCTTC	CASSPSSGINEQFF
many	TRBV6-1	NA	TRBJ2-6	TGTGCCAGCACGACGGTCTCTGGGGCCAACGTCCTGACTTTC	CASTTVSGANVLTF
NA	TRBV7-9	NA	TRBJ1-3	TGTGCCAGCAGCTTTACCAGATCTGGAAACACCATATATTTT	CASSFTRSGNTIYF
many	TRBV15	NA	TRBJ2-1	TGTGCCACCAGCAGAGATGGGAGGCGCGATGAGCAGTTCTTC	CATSRDGRRDEQFF
few	TRBV28	NA	TRBJ1-3	TGTGCCAGCAGTGGACTCGGAAACACCATATATTTT	CASSGLGNTIYF
NA	TRBV4-1	NA	TRBJ2-5	TGCGCCAGCAGCGTGCGGGCCCAAGAGACCCAGTACTTC	CASSVRAQETQYF
NA	TRBV30	NA	TRBJ1-2	TGTGCCTGGGGGGGTCCTCGGGACCGTACTAACTATGGCTACACCTTC	CAWGGPRDRTNYGYTF
many	TRBV7-9	NA	TRBJ2-7	TGTGCCAGCAGCTCACAGGCGGCACGGAGGACCTACGAGCAGTACTTC	CASSSQAARRTYEQYF
NA	TRBV30	TRBD1	TRBJ1-5	TGTGCCTGGAGTATTGGACAGGGTAATCAGCCCCAGCATTTT	CAWSIGQGNQPQHF
many	TRBV12-3/TRBV12-4	NA	TRBJ1-2	TGTGCCAGCAGTTATGGACGCATGAATGGCTACACCTTC	CASSYGRMNGYTF
many	TRBV7-2	TRBD1	TRBJ1-3	TGTGCCAGCAGCGAAACAGGGGGCGGTGGAAACACCATATATTTT	CASSETGGGGNTIYF
many	TRBV27	NA	TRBJ2-7	TGTGCCAGCAGTCCGCACGCGCGGGAACGGAGACTAGGGCAGTACTTC	CASSPHARERRLGQYF
few	TRBV20-1	TRBD1	TRBJ2-1	TGCAGTGCCGACACTAGGACAGGGGCAAATGAGCAGTTCTTC	CSADTRTGANEQFF
few	TRBV19	NA	TRBJ1-3	TGTGCCAGTAGTATGGCCAGCTCTGGAAACACCATATATTTT	CASSMASSGNTIYF
NA	TRBV11-2	NA	TRBJ2-1	TGTGCCAGCAGCTTAGCCCCTCTAGCCCCCAGCGATGAGCAGTTCTTC	CASSLAPLAPSDEQFF
NA	TRBV5-1	NA	TRBJ2-7	TGCGCCAGCAGCCCCACAGGGGCGGGGTACGAGCAGTACTTC	CASSPTGAGYEQYF
few	TRBV5-1	NA	TRBJ2-2	TGCGCCAGCGGTAGTATAAGTTTTCAGGGGCCCGGGGAGCTGTTTTTT	CASGSISFQGPGELFF
NA	TRBV9	TRBD1	TRBJ2-2	TGTGCCAGCAGTCCCAAGGGACAGGGGGCTTCCGGGGAGCTGTTTTTT	CASSPKGQGASGELFF
many	TRBV20-1	NA	TRBJ2-5	TGCAGTGCTAGAGATTTCGGGACCTCGAAAAACTTC	CSARDFGTSKNF